The rows below give T cell receptor beta chains drawn from one sample of a study of shared clonotypes between healthy human individuals. Only in-frame clones appear in the TCRdb table, and some are missing; sequencing was by immunoSEQ multiplex PCR. The sample yields about 820,000 clones, almost 95% seen once. The specimen sequenced was naive CD8+ T cells sorted from blood. Receptors were obtained from a man in his thirties or forties in good health. The CDR3 runs from the conserved cysteine through the conserved F or W. The order of the fields is D gene, J gene, V gene, clone size, CDR3 DNA, CDR3 protein. A D gene is named only where the DNA matches it firmly. Size is omitted from some rows. Given values are once, few, many or a class for expanded clones.

>TRBD1|TRBJ2-7|TRBV13|NA
TGTGCCAGCAGCTCACGGGACAGAGTGTTGTTTTCCGAGCAGTACTTC
CASSSRDRVLFSEQYF
>NA|TRBJ2-1|TRBV12-5|NA
TGTGCTAGTGGCTTGGACGGGAGCTCCTACAATGAGCAGTTCTTC
CASGLDGSSYNEQFF
>NA|TRBJ1-2|TRBV7-8|NA
TGTGCCAGCAGCCAATTCCTTACACGGGACAATGGGGATAGTAACTATGGCTACACCTTC
CASSQFLTRDNGDSNYGYTF
>TRBD1|TRBJ2-5|TRBV10-2|NA
TGCGCCAGCAGGGGGACAGGGAAAGAGACCCAGTACTTC
CASRGTGKETQYF
>NA|TRBJ2-1|TRBV7-6|NA
TGTGCCAGCAGCTTAGGCAGCGGGCGATACAATGAGCAGTTCTTC
CASSLGSGRYNEQFF
>TRBD2|TRBJ2-2|TRBV28|NA
TGTGCCAGCAGTTTCATCGGGATTAAGGGTCCGACGGGACTAGCGGCTCTGAGCACCGGGGAGCTGTTTTTT
CASSFIGIKGPTGLAALSTGELFF
>TRBD2|TRBJ2-7|TRBV19|NA
TGTGCCAGTAGTACCCGGAAAGCCGACCGAGCGGGGGAGAGCGTGGTAAAATTATCCTACGAGCAGTACTTC
CASSTRKADRAGESVVKLSYEQYF
>NA|TRBJ1-2|TRBV28|NA
TGTGCCAGCGCATTAAAGGGGAGGAGGAATGGCTACACCTTC
CASALKGRRNGYTF
>NA|TRBJ2-2|TRBV21-1|NA
TGTGCCAGCAGTCCCAGAACCGACGGGCTCAACACCGGGGAGCTGTTTTTT
CASSPRTDGLNTGELFF
>TRBD2|TRBJ2-7|TRBV25-1|NA
TGTGCCAGCAGCCGACTAGCGGAAGCATCTGACTACGAGCAGTACTTC
CASSRLAEASDYEQYF
>NA|TRBJ2-5|TRBV7-9|once
TGTGCCAGCGGAGGGACAGTACAAGAGACCCAGTACTTC
CASGGTVQETQYF
>NA|TRBJ2-5|TRBV30|NA
TGTGCCTGGAGTGGCGGGCAAGAGACCCAGTACTTC
CAWSGGQETQYF
>TRBD2|TRBJ2-1|TRBV4-3|NA
TGCGCCAGCAGACAAGAATCTAGCGGGAGTTTGTCCTACAATGAGCAGTTCTTC
CASRQESSGSLSYNEQFF
>NA|TRBJ2-2|TRBV7-9|NA
TGTGCCAGCAGTTCACACGGAAACAGATACACCGGGGAGCTGTTTTTT
CASSSHGNRYTGELFF
>NA|TRBJ2-1|TRBV25-1|NA
TGTGCCAGCAGTGGGCTCGGCAGGGAAAAGTTCTTC
CASSGLGREKFF
>NA|TRBJ1-2|TRBV6-5|NA
TGTGCCAGCAGTCCTTGGGGACCGACCCAAGGCTACACCTTC
CASSPWGPTQGYTF
>TRBD2|TRBJ2-3|TRBV11-2|NA
TGTGCCAGCGGGACCAGGCGGGAGGGAACAGATACGCAGTATTTT
CASGTRREGTDTQYF
>TRBD1|TRBJ2-7|TRBV29-1|NA
TGCAGCGTTGAAGATCCCGGGACAGGGGAGTCCTACGAGCAGTACTTC
CSVEDPGTGESYEQYF
>TRBD2|TRBJ2-7|TRBV30|NA
TGTGCCTGGAGACAACTAGCGGGTTACGAGCAGTACTTC
CAWRQLAGYEQYF
>TRBD1|TRBJ1-5|TRBV6-6|NA
TGTGCCAGCAGTTACGCGGGACAGAGCAATCAGCCCCAGCATTTT
CASSYAGQSNQPQHF
>NA|TRBJ2-7|TRBV7-9|NA
TGTGCCAGCAGCCCGGGACTCCGAAGCTACGAGCAGTACTTC
CASSPGLRSYEQYF
>NA|TRBJ2-7|TRBV4-1|NA
TGCGCCAGCAGCCAAGGTACAGGGCCCCAGTACTTC
CASSQGTGPQYF
>TRBD1|TRBJ1-1|TRBV6-5|NA
TGTGCCAGCAGGGGGGACAGAAACACTGAAGCTTTCTTT
CASRGDRNTEAFF
>NA|TRBJ2-1|TRBV7-9|NA
TGTGCCAGCAGCCCAGCGGACACTAACCGCAATGAGCAGTTCTTC
CASSPADTNRNEQFF
>NA|TRBJ2-3|TRBV21-1|NA
TGTGCCAGCAGCAAAAAGCTGAGGGAGGGCCGTGCCCCTGCGCAGTATTTT
CASSKKLREGRAPAQYF
>TRBD1|TRBJ1-4|TRBV7-9|NA
TGTGCCAGCAGCTTAGGACAGGGAGGTGAAAAACTGTTTTTT
CASSLGQGGEKLFF
>TRBD2|TRBJ2-3|TRBV29-1|NA
TGCAGCGTTATTCTAGCGGGAGGATTAGATACGCAGTATTTT
CSVILAGGLDTQYF
>NA|TRBJ2-1|TRBV11-2|once
TGTGCCAGCAGCTTGCACGCGGGCCCAACCCCCTACAATGAGCAGTTCTTC
CASSLHAGPTPYNEQFF
>TRBD1|TRBJ1-2|TRBV5-1|NA
TGCGCCAGCAGCCGAACGCCGGGACAGGTCGACATAGCTAACTATGGCTACACCTTC
CASSRTPGQVDIANYGYTF
>TRBD1|TRBJ2-7|TRBV18|NA
TGTGCCAGCTCACCGGGACAGAGTTACGAGCAGTACTTC
CASSPGQSYEQYF
>NA|TRBJ1-4|TRBV28|NA
TGTGCCAGCAGTTTACTGAGATATGACAGTAATGAAAAACTGTTTTTT
CASSLLRYDSNEKLFF
>TRBD2|TRBJ2-1|TRBV7-8|NA
TGTGCCAGCAGCTCCTTAGGCGGGAGGGCTGACAATGAGCAGTTCTTC
CASSSLGGRADNEQFF
>NA|TRBJ1-1|TRBV28|once
TGTGCCAGCAGCTACGTCGGGGAAGCTTTCTTT
CASSYVGEAFF
>NA|TRBJ2-1|TRBV9|NA
TGTGCCAGCAGCGTAGAGGGCGCTCCTTACAATGAGCAGTTCTTC
CASSVEGAPYNEQFF
>TRBD2|TRBJ2-5|TRBV28|NA
TGTGCCAGCAGTTTATCTGGCGGGAGAGAGGTATGGGACGATTCGTACCAAGAGACCCAGTACTTC
CASSLSGGREVWDDSYQETQYF
>TRBD2|TRBJ2-7|TRBV27|NA
TGTGCCAGCAGTCAACTAGCGGGAGAGGTAGTAGAGCAGTACTTC
CASSQLAGEVVEQYF
>TRBD1|TRBJ2-7|TRBV27|once
TGTGCCAGCAGTTTAGCAGGACAGGACTACGAGCAGTACTTC
CASSLAGQDYEQYF
>NA|TRBJ2-3|TRBV9|NA
TGTGCCAGCAACGACGGGACCCCGCCAGATACGCAGTATTTT
CASNDGTPPDTQYF
>TRBD2|TRBJ2-7|TRBV18|NA
TGTGCCAGCTCACCGATAAGCGGGAGTGGGTACGAGCAGTACTTC
CASSPISGSGYEQYF
>NA|TRBJ2-3|TRBV5-1|NA
TGCGCCAGCGCGAGGTACAGCGGCACAGATACGCAGTATTTT
CASARYSGTDTQYF
>TRBD2|TRBJ2-1|TRBV27|NA
TGTGCCAGCAGTCCCCTGACTAGCGGGGGAGTAGATGAGCAGTTCTTC
CASSPLTSGGVDEQFF
>NA|TRBJ1-4|TRBV28|NA
TGTGCCAGCAGTTCCCGGGCTAATGAAAAACTGTTTTTT
CASSSRANEKLFF
>NA|TRBJ1-2|TRBV9|NA
TGTGCCAGCAGCGTAGACCCAGGCTATGGCTACACCTTC
CASSVDPGYGYTF
>TRBD2|TRBJ2-1|TRBV27|NA
TGTGCCAGCAAGGGGCTAGCGGGAGGAGGTCATGAGCAGTTCTTC
CASKGLAGGGHEQFF
>NA|TRBJ1-2|TRBV6-6|few
TGTGCCAGCAGTCCCGCAGGGAACTTCGATGGCTACACCTTC
CASSPAGNFDGYTF
>NA|TRBJ2-7|TRBV4-1|NA
TGCGCCAGCAGCCAAGGAGAAACAGGCTCCTACGAGCAGTACTTC
CASSQGETGSYEQYF
>NA|TRBJ2-7|TRBV6-1|NA
TGTGCCAGCTCCGGACAGCTCTCCTACGAGCAGTACTTC
CASSGQLSYEQYF
>TRBD2|TRBJ2-1|TRBV15|NA
TGTGCCACCAGCAGAGATCATGGAGAGACTAGCGGCTACAATGAGCAGTTCTTC
CATSRDHGETSGYNEQFF
>TRBD1|TRBJ2-3|TRBV7-3|NA
TGTGCCAGCAGCCCAAGGCAGGGGGTCGCAGATACGCAGTATTTT
CASSPRQGVADTQYF
>NA|TRBJ2-3|TRBV7-9|NA
TGTGCCAGCAGCTTTAGCGGAAGCTTCACAGATACGCAGTATTTT
CASSFSGSFTDTQYF
>NA|TRBJ2-7|TRBV28|once
TGTGCCAGCAGTTTTAGGTTAGCGAGTTCCTACGAGCAGTACTTC
CASSFRLASSYEQYF
>NA|TRBJ2-5|TRBV9|NA
TGTGCCAGCAGCGTAGTTGCTGACCCCAGAGAGACCCAGTACTTC
CASSVVADPRETQYF
>TRBD1|TRBJ2-7|TRBV5-8|NA
TGTGCCAGCAGCTGGGGACAGGGTAACCGAGGCTACGAGCAGTACTTC
CASSWGQGNRGYEQYF
>NA|TRBJ2-7|TRBV7-9|NA
TGTGCCAGCAGCGCTACGAACTACGAGCAGTACTTC
CASSATNYEQYF